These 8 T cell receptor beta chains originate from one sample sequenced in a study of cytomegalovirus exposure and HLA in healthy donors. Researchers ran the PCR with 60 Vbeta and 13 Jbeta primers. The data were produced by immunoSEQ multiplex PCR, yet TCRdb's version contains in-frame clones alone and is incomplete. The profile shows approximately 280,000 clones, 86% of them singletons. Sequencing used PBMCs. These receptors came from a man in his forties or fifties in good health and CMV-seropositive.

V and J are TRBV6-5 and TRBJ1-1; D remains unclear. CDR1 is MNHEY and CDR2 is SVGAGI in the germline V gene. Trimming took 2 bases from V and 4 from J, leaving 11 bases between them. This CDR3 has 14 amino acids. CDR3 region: CASSYSGSATEAFF. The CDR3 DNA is TGTGCCAGCAGTTACAGCGGGTCGGCCACTGAAGCTTTCTTT.

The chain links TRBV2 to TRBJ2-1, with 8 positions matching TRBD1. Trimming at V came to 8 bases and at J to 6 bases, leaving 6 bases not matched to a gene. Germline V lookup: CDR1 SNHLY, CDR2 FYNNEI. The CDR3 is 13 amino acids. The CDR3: CASDYRGTNEQFF. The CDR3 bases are TGTGCCAGCGATTACAGGGGGACCAATGAGCAGTTCTTC. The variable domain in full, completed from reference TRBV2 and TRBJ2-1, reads EPEVTQTPSHQVTQMGQEVILRCVPISNHLYFYWYRQILGQKVEFLVSFYNNEISEKSEIFDDQFSVERPDGSNFTLKIRSTKLEDSAMYFCASDYRGTNEQFFGPGTRLTVL.

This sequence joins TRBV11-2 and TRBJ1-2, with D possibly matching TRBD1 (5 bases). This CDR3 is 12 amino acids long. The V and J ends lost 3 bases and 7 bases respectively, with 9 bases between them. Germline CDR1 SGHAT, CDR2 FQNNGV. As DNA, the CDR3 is TGTGCCAGCAGCTTGCAGGGTTCTGGCTACACCTTC. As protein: CASSLQGSGYTF.

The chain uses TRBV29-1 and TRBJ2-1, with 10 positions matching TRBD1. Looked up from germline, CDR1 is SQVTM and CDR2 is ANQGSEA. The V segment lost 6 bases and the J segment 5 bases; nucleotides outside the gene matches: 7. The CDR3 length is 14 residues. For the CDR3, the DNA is TGCAGCGTCGACCGGGACAGGGGAAACAATGAGCAGTTCTTC. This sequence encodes CSVDRDRGNNEQFF.

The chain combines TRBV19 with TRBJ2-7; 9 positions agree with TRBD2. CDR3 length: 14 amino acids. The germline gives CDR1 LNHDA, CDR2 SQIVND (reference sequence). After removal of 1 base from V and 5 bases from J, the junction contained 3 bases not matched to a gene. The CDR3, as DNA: TGTGCCAGTAGTATAGTTAGCGGGAGCCACGAGCAGTACTTC. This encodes CASSIVSGSHEQYF.

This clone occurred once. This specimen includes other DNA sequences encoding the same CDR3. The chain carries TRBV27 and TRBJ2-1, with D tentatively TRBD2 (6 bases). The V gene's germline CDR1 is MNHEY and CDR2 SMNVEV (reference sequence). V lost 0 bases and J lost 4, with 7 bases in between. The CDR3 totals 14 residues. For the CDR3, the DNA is TGTGCCAGCAGTTTATCGGGGACTTACAATGAGCAGTTCTTC. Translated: CASSLSGTYNEQFF.

The CDR3 is CASSLDPNQPQHF. CDR3 nucleotide sequence: TGTGCCAGCAGCTTAGATCCGAATCAGCCCCAGCATTTT. The chain recombines TRBV7-2 with TRBJ1-5; D is unresolved. Trimming took 1 base from V and 4 from J, leaving 5 bases between them. Germline CDR1 and CDR2: SGHTA and FQGNSA. The length of the CDR3 is 13 residues. Full variable domain (outside the CDR3, taken from reference TRBV7-2 and TRBJ1-5): GAGVSQSPSNKVTEKGKDVELRCDPISGHTALYWYRQSLGQGLEFLIYFQGNSAPDKSGLPSDRFSAERTGGSVSTLTIQRTQQEDSAVYLCASSLDPNQPQHFGDGTRLSIL.

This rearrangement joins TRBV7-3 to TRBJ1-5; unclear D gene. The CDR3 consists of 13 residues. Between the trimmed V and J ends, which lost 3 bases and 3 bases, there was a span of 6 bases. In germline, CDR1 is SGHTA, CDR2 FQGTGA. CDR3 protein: CASSFGVNQPQHF. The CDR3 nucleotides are TGTGCCAGCAGCTTCGGGGTCAATCAGCCCCAGCATTTT.